This note documents a single TCR beta chain sequence. What it binds is unknown. The CDR3 spans 16 residues. CDR1 MDHEN and CDR2 SYDVKM come from the germline V gene. V gave up 7 bases and J gave up 0 bases, with 16 bases separating them. The method was immunoSEQ multiplex PCR; TCRdb's version includes in-frame clones alone and lacks a portion of them. The sample lists 40,000 to 55,000 clones; about 86% were seen once. This entry comes from a study of memory CD4+ T cells and cytomegalovirus serostatus. Regarding the study as a whole: Median bootstrapped AUC for CMV status was approximately 0.96 originally, just under 0.93 US-trained. CD4+ memory repertoires contained about 40% of the roughly 150 reported CMV TCRbeta sequences.

Single viable CD3+CD4+CD8-CD45RO+ cells were sorted as the memory CD4+ T cells. Donors' CMV status reflects serum IgG against pp150, pp28, p38, p52. This receptor was identified in an adult in good health and CMV-seropositive. The chain is built from TRBV28 and TRBJ1-3; the D gene is possibly TRBD1 (5 bases). Sequenced input: memory CD4+ T cells from blood. In DNA, the CDR3 is TGTGCCAGCACCCCTGGGGCGGGGCTCTCTGGAAACACCATATATTTT. Protein sequence: CASTPGAGLSGNTIYF.